The 11 T cell receptor beta chains listed next were all sequenced from one sample in a study of cytomegalovirus exposure and HLA in healthy donors. Use of 60 Vbeta and 13 Jbeta primers characterized the PCR. Only in-frame clones appear in the TCRdb table, and some are missing; sequencing was by immunoSEQ multiplex PCR. In the table there are fewer than 250,000 clones, about 77% of which are singletons. Sequencing used PBMCs. The receptors derive from a woman in her 30s in good health and CMV-seropositive.

This chain connects TRBV5-5 to TRBJ1-3, with D unclear. From germline, CDR1 is SGHKS and CDR2 YYEKEE (reference sequence). Trimming cost V 3 bases and J 3 bases, with 7 bases left between them. CDR3 size: 13 residues. DNA of the CDR3: TGTGCCAGCAGCTCCGTTAATGGAAACACCATATATTTT. The encoded protein is CASSSVNGNTIYF. The full variable domain, rest sourced from reference TRBV5-5 and TRBJ1-3, is DAGVTQSPTHLIKTRGQQVTLRCSPISGHKSVSWYQQVLGQGPQFIFQYYEKEERGRGNFPDRFSARQFPNYSSELNVNALLLGDSALYLCASSSVNGNTIYFGEGSWLTVV.

The chain has TRBV9 and TRBJ1-2, with 12 bases identical to TRBD1. With V trimmed by 4 bases and J by 8 bases, 6 bases remained unmatched. Germline CDR1 and CDR2: SGDLS and YYNGEE. This CDR3 has 14 residues. CDR3 residues: CASSPGTGGRGYTF. The CDR3 coding sequence is TGTGCCAGCAGCCCCGGGACAGGGGGCCGAGGCTACACCTTC.

The V call is TRBV29-1, the J call TRBJ2-1, with 8 bases identical to TRBD1. The CDR3 is made up of 13 amino acids. V lost 7 bases to trimming and J lost 5 bases; unmatched junction nucleotides: 7. Germline values: CDR1 SQVTM, CDR2 ANQGSEA. CDR3 sequence reads: CSADRGDNNEQFF. The CDR3 coding sequence is TGCAGCGCCGACAGGGGCGACAACAATGAGCAGTTCTTC.

The V and J genes are TRBV4-3 and TRBJ1-1, with D perhaps TRBD1 (5 bases). Germline loops: CDR1 LGHNA, CDR2 YSLEER. Trimming shortened V by 5 bases and J by 3 bases, and 13 bases separated the two germline ends. The CDR3 sequence is 14 residues long. The CDR3, as DNA: TGCGCCAGCAGCATAAACATAGGGGACACTGAAGCTTTCTTT. It is translated as CASSINIGDTEAFF.

The chain employs TRBV12-5 and TRBJ2-3; D uncertain. The V gene lost 3 bases and the J gene lost 1 base, with 5 bases spanning the gap. The CDR3 has 13 residues. From germline, CDR1 is LGHNT and CDR2 FRNRAP. CDR3 region: CASGLIGTDTQYF. The CDR3 DNA reads TGTGCTAGTGGTTTAATCGGCACAGATACGCAGTATTTT.

The V call is TRBV27, the J call TRBJ1-1, with D unclear. Trimming removed 6 bases from V and 9 bases from J, with 11 bases in between. CDR1 and CDR2 (germline): MNHEY, SMNVEV (reference sequence). The CDR3 extends over 11 amino acids. The CDR3 DNA is TGTGCCAGCAGAACCGGGAGTCAAGCTTTCTTT. Its protein product is CASRTGSQAFF.

This clone came up once. V is TRBV5-1 and J is TRBJ1-2, with D possibly being TRBD1 (6 bases). Per germline, CDR1 SGHRS and CDR2 YFSETQ. This CDR3 is 13 amino acids long. The germline V and J ends were trimmed by 0 bases and 4 bases, with 7 bases remaining between them. CDR3 residues: CASSLDRAYGYTF. DNA for the CDR3: TGCGCCAGCAGCTTGGACAGGGCCTATGGCTACACCTTC. Full variable domain (rest looked up from reference TRBV5-1 and TRBJ1-2): KAGVTQTPRYLIKTRGQQVTLSCSPISGHRSVSWYQQTPGQGLQFLFEYFSETQRNKGNFPGRFSGRQFSNSRSEMNVSTLELGDSALYLCASSLDRAYGYTFGSGTRLTVV.

This rearrangement joins TRBV21-1 to TRBJ1-3; TRBD1, the table's D call, was not compared with the DNA. TRBV21-1 is given as a pseudogene. The CDR3 is 18 residues long. The CDR3 region is CASSKGGGQGRSGNTIYF. DNA for the CDR3: TGTGCCAGCAGCAAAGGGGGGGGACAGGGGCGCTCTGGAAACACCATATATTTT.

The rearrangement uses TRBV5-1 and TRBJ1-2, with TRBD1 identical over 7 bases. The trim removed 4 bases at V and 8 bases at J, leaving 8 bases unmatched. Germline V gives CDR1 SGHRS, CDR2 YFSETQ. This CDR3 region has 13 residues. The CDR3 region has the DNA TGCGCCAGCAGCGAGGGCCAGGGGGAAGGCTACACCTTC. It translates to CASSEGQGEGYTF.

Here the CDR3 reads CAWSVRRGPGNEQYF. The CDR3 DNA is TGTGCCTGGAGTGTACGGAGGGGGCCTGGGAACGAGCAGTACTTC. The genes are TRBV30 and TRBJ2-7, with D possibly being TRBD1 (7 bases). V gave up 0 bases and J gave up 5 bases, with 17 bases separating them. CDR3 length equals 15 residues. The germline CDR1 and CDR2 sequences are GTSNPN and SVGIG (reference sequence).

Concerning this clone: Other DNA sequences from this sample encode an identical CDR3 as well. This rearrangement joins TRBV29-1 to TRBJ2-3, with 7 positions matching TRBD2. Germline lookup yields CDR1 SQVTM and CDR2 ANQGSEA. This CDR3 region has 12 residues. J was trimmed by 1 base and V by 5 bases; bases with no gene match: 0. The DNA for the CDR3 is TGCAGCGTTACTAGCGGCACAGATACGCAGTATTTT. It is translated as CSVTSGTDTQYF.